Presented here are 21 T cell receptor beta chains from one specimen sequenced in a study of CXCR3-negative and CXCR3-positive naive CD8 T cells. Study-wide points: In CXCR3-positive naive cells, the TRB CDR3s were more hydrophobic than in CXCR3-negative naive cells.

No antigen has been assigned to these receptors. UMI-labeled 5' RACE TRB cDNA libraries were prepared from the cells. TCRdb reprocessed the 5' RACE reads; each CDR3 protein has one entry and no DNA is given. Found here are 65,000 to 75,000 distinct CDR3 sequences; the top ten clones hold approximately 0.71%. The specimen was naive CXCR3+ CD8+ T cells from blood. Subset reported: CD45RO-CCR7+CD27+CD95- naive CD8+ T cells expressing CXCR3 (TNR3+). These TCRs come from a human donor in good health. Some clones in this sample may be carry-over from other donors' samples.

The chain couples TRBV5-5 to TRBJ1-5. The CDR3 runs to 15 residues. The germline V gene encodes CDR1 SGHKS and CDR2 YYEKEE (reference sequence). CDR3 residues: CASSLMAGSDQPQHF.

CDR3 protein: CASRQEWLSTNGYTF. This rearrangement joins TRBV4-3 to TRBJ1-2. The CDR3 contains 15 residues. Germline lookup yields CDR1 LGHNA and CDR2 YSLEER.

CDR3 protein: CSATGTGHYEQYF. The chain combines TRBV20-1 with TRBJ2-7; TCRdb reports TRBD1, a call that lacks DNA to check it against. Germline lookup yields CDR1 DFQATT and CDR2 SNEGSKA (reference sequence). The CDR3 runs 13 residues.

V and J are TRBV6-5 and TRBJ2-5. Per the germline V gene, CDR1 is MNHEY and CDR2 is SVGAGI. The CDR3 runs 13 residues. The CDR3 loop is CASRVNNQETQYF.

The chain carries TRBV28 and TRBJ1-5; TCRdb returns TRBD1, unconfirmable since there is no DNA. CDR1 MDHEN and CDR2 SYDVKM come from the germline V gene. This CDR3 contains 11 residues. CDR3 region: CASSRGQPQHF.

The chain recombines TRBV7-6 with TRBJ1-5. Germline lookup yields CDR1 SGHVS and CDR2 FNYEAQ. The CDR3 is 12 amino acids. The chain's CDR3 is CASSSLNQPQHF.

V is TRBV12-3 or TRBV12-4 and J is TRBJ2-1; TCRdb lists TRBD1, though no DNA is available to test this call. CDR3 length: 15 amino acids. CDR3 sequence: CASRWTGSSYNEQFF.

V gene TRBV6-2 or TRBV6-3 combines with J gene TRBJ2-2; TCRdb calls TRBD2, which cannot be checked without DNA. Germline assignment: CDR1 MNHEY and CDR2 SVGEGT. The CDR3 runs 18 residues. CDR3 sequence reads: CASIDTPLAGANTGELFF.

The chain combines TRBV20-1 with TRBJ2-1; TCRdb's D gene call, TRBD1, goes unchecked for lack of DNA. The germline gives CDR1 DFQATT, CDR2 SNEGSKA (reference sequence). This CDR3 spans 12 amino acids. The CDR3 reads CSAPLQGYEQFF.

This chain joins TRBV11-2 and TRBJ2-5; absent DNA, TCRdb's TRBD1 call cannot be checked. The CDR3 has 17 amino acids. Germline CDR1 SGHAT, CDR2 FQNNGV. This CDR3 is CASSPPPRTGTRETQYF.

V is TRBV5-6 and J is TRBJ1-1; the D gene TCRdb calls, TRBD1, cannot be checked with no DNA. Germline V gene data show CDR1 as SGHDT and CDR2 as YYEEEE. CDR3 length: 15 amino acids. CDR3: CASSNGQGRNTEAFF.

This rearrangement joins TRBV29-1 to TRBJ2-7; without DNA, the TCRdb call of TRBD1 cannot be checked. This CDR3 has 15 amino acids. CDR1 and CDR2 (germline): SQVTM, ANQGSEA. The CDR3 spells CSVEAVGAGFYEQYF.

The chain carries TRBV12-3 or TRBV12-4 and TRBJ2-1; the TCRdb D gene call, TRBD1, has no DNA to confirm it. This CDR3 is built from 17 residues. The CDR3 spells CASSLLHPSGAYNEQFF.

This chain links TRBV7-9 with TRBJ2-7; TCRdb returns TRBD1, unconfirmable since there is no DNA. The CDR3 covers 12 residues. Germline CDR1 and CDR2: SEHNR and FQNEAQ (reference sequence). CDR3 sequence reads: CASSPGGEAQYF.

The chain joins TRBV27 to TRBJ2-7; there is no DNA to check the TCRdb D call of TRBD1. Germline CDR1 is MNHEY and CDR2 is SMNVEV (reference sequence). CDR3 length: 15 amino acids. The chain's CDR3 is CASSLSGTGTYEQYF.

CDR3 residues: CASSLSSQGGTGELFF. V is TRBV5-1 and J is TRBJ2-2; as DNA is missing, the TRBD1 call by TCRdb cannot be tested. From germline, CDR1 is SGHRS and CDR2 YFSETQ. This CDR3 region has 16 residues.

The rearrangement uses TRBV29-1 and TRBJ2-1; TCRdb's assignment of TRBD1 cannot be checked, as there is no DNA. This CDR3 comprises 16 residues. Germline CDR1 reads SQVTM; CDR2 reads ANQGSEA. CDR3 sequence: CSVFRTGAVSYNEQFF.

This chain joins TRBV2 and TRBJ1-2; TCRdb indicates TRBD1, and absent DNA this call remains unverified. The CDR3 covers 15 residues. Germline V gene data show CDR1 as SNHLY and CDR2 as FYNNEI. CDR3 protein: CASNFMGGQDYGYTF.

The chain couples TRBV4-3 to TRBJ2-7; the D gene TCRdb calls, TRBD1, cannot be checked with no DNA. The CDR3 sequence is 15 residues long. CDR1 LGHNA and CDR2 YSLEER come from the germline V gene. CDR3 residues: CASSQDWRDDYEQYF.

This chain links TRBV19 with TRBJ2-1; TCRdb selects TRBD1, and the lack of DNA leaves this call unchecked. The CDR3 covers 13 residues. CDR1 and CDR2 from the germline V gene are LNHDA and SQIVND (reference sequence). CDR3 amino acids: CASVPGQEDEQFF. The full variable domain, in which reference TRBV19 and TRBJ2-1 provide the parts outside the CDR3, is DGGITQSPKYLFRKEGQNVTLSCEQNLNHDAMYWYRQDPGQGLRLIYYSQIVNDFQKGDIAEGYSVSREKKESFPLTVTSAQKNPTAFYLCASVPGQEDEQFFGPGTRLTVL.

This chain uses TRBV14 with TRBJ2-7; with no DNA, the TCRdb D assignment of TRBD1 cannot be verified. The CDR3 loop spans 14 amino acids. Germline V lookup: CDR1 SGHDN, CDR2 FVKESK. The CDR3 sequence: CASSPGTGVYEQYF.